Listed here are 5 T cell receptor beta chains from one sample, sequenced in a study of blood T cell repertoires in COVID-19. Only in-frame clones appear in the TCRdb table, and some are missing; sequencing was by immunoSEQ multiplex PCR. This sample yields approximately 210,000 clones, of which roughly four fifths are seen a single time; 9.5% to 15% belongs to the top ten. The sequenced material came from peripheral blood. The receptor source for this set is a woman aged 40 to 55 with acute or convalescent COVID-19.

V is TRBV18 and J is TRBJ2-1, with no clear D. V was trimmed by 0 bases and J by 4 bases, leaving 10 bases between them. Germline CDR1 and CDR2: KGHSH and LQKENI. CDR3 length: 15 amino acids. CDR3 coding DNA: TGTGCCAGCTCACCACCGCGACAAGTATACAATGAGCAGTTCTTC. Translation: CASSPPRQVYNEQFF. Combining the CDR3 with reference TRBV18 and TRBJ2-1 gives the whole variable domain NAGVMQNPRHLVRRRGQEARLRCSPMKGHSHVYWYRQLPEEGLKFMVYLQKENIIDESGMPKERFSAEFPKEGPSILRIQQVVRGDSAAYFCASSPPRQVYNEQFFGPGTRLTVL.

The V call is TRBV6-5, the J call TRBJ2-2; the match to TRBD1 covers 9 bases. The CDR3 contains 15 residues. Trimming at V came to 7 bases and at J to 3 bases, leaving 6 bases not matched to a gene. Germline loops: CDR1 MNHEY, CDR2 SVGAGI. This chain's CDR3 is CASTKGQGHTGELFF. For the CDR3, the DNA is TGTGCCAGCACCAAGGGACAGGGCCACACCGGGGAGCTGTTTTTT.

The table lists this clone with a few counts. V usage is TRBV6-5 and J usage is TRBJ1-2, with TRBD1 identical over 8 bases. Germline loops: CDR1 MNHEY, CDR2 SVGAGI. V shed 0 bases and J 9 bases; nucleotides not matched to a gene: 12. The CDR3 consists of 16 residues. The DNA of the CDR3 is TGTGCCAGCAGTTACTCGGGAGGACAGGGAGGTGTAAGCTACACCTTC. Residues: CASSYSGGQGGVSYTF.

This clone showed up just a few times. The chain is built from TRBV12-1 and TRBJ2-3; TRBD2 reflects the table's D call only, with no check against the DNA. TRBV12-1 is reported as a pseudogene. This CDR3 has 15 amino acids. The CDR3 DNA reads as TGTGCCAGCAGCCCTCGGGGGAGTGGGAGGGACACGCAGTATTTT. Protein: CASSPRGSGRDTQYF.

The chain joins TRBV15 to TRBJ1-6, with 9 bases aligning to TRBD1. Germline V gene sequence: CDR1 LNHNV, CDR2 YYDKDF (reference sequence). The CDR3 contains 15 residues. J gave up 7 bases and V 0 bases, and 1 base lay outside the gene matches. The CDR3 coding sequence is TGTGCCACCAGCAGAGAAACAGGGGGCAATTCACCCCTCCACTTT. Translating gives CATSRETGGNSPLHF.